The clone carrying this TCR beta chain was found a few times. Antigen unknown. These data originate in a study of long-term antiretroviral therapy in people with HIV. Study-wide results and caveats: HIV repertoires covered narrower CDR3 length ranges than controls did.

This was the immunoSEQ v3.0 assay at survey level. Generated by immunoSEQ multiplex PCR, the TCRdb table keeps only in-frame clones and is missing some. The table has over 9,500 clones, around 70% seen once. V lost 1 base and J lost 3, with 6 bases in between. CDR1 and CDR2 from the germline V gene are MNHEY and SVGAGI. The CDR3 runs to 13 residues. The material sequenced was unsorted PBMCs, taken 1.8 years before starting antiretroviral therapy. This sequence joins TRBV6-5 and TRBJ1-1; no firm D call. The TCR originated in a man between 40 and 49 years old with HIV. CDR3 DNA: TGTGCCAGCAGTTACTTTGGGGACACTGAAGCTTTCTTT. It yields the protein CASSYFGDTEAFF.